This TCR beta chain was recorded in a study of graft-versus-host responses after intestinal transplantation. The CDR3 runs 17 residues. Per germline, CDR1 SGDLS and CDR2 YYNGEE. Germline trimming cut 3 bases from V and 2 bases from J; bases unmatched to any gene: 10. The assay was immunoSEQ multiplex PCR, and TCRdb's table has in-frame clones only and misses some. The table includes 55,000 to 75,000 clones, over 75% detected once. About this clone itself: The antigen is not known.

Material: unstimulated CD4+ T cells sorted from spleen or lymph node cells, obtained before transplant. The chain has TRBV9 and TRBJ2-3; TRBD1 matches 9 bases. The clonotype originates from a human donor who was the organ donor for an intestinal transplant. DNA of the CDR3: TGTGCCAGCAGCGCAACCCTACAGGGGGCAGACACAGATACGCAGTATTTT. Its translation: CASSATLQGADTDTQYF.